This T cell receptor beta chain was obtained from a study of T cell changes during pregnancy in multiple sclerosis. Sequencing used immunoSEQ multiplex PCR; TCRdb keeps in-frame clones, though not all of them. The sample includes about 70,000 clones, around 92% seen only once; the top ten take 2.5% to 3.5%. This CDR3 is 19 amino acids long. The germline V gene encodes CDR1 LNHNV and CDR2 YYDKDF (reference sequence). With V trimmed by 1 base and J by 0 bases, 10 bases remained unmatched. The source was CD8+ T cells from peripheral blood mononuclear cells, collected in the third trimester of pregnancy. The sequence derives from a female donor in good health, enrolled as a control in a pregnancy study. V is TRBV15 and J is TRBJ2-3; 10 nucleotides agree with TRBD2. The CDR3 sequence is CATSRGGSGGILSTDTQYF. The DNA of the CDR3 is TGTGCCACCAGCAGAGGTGGTAGCGGGGGGATTCTAAGCACAGATACGCAGTATTTT.